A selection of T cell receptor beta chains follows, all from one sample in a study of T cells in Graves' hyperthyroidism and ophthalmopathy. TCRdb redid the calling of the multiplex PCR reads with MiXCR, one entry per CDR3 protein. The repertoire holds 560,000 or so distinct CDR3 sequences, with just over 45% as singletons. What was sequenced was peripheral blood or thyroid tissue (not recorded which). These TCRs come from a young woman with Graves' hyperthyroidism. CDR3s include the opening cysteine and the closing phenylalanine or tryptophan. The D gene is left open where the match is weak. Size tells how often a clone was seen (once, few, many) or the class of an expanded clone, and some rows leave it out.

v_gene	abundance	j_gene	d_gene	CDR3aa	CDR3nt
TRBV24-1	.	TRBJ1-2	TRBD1	CASSDSGQSYGYTF	TGTGCCAGCAGTGATTCGGGACAGTCCTATGGCTACACCTTC
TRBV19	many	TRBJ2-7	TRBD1	CASRDRATYEQYF	TGTGCCAGTAGGGACAGGGCGACCTACGAGCAGTACTTC
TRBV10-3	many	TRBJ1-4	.	CAISEGDSEKLFF	TGTGCCATCAGTGAGGGGGATAGCGAAAAACTGTTTTTT
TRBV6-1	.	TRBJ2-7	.	CASSEGLGGYEQYF	TGTGCCAGCAGTGAGGGCCTAGGGGGCTACGAGCAGTACTTC
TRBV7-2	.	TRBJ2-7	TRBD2	CASSIAGFCEQYF	TGTGCCAGCAGCATAGCGGGATTCTGCGAGCAGTACTTC
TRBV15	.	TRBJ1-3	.	CATSRDRRTGNTIYF	TGTGCCACCAGCAGAGACCGGAGAACAGGAAACACCATATATTTT
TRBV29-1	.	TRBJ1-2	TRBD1	CSVEDGTGGSGYTF	TGCAGCGTTGAAGACGGGACAGGGGGGTCCGGCTACACCTTC
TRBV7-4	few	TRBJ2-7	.	CASSQLSFNYEQYF	TGCGCTAGCAGCCAGCTTAGCTTTAACTACGAGCAGTACTTC
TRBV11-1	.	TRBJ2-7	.	CASSFAAGSSSFRGQYF	TGTGCCAGCAGCTTCGCGGCGGGGAGTAGCAGTTTCCGCGGGCAGTACTTC
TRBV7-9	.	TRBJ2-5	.	CASSWGGGEETQYF	TGTGCCAGCAGCTGGGGGGGCGGCGAAGAGACCCAGTACTTC
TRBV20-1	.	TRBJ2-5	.	CSARESSGAEETQYF	TGCAGTGCTAGAGAAAGTTCTGGGGCGGAGGAGACCCAGTACTTC
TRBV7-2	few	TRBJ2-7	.	CASSIRGSLDEQYF	TGTGCCAGCAGCATCAGGGGCTCCTTGGACGAGCAGTACTTC
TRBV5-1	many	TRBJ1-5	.	CASSSGWNQPQHF	TGCGCCAGCAGCTCGGGCTGGAATCAGCCCCAGCATTTT
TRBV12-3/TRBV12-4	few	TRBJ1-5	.	CASSSGTRDSNQPQHF	TGTGCCAGCAGTTCCGGGACACGGGATAGCAATCAGCCCCAGCATTTT
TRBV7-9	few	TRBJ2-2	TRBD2	CASSLLAANTGELFF	TGTGCCAGCAGCCTCCTAGCGGCGAACACCGGGGAGCTGTTTTTT
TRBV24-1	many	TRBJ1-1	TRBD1	CATNNRGPQPEAFF	TGTGCCACTAACAACAGGGGCCCTCAACCTGAAGCTTTCTTT
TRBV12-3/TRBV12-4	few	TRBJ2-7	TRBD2	CASSFHLREGLPYEQYF	TGTGCCAGCAGCTTTCATCTGCGGGAGGGCCTCCCCTACGAGCAGTACTTC
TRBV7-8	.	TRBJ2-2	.	CASTQRRLYTGELFF	TGTGCCAGCACTCAGCGGAGGCTGTACACCGGGGAGCTGTTTTTT
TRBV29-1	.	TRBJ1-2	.	CSYRGQSGYGYTF	TGCAGTTACCGCGGACAATCGGGCTATGGCTACACCTTC
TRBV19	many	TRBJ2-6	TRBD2	CASSIGTSLRGANVLTF	TGTGCCAGTAGTATAGGGACTAGCCTTCGGGGGGCCAACGTCCTGACTTTC
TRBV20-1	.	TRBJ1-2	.	CSAGTGTGGYTF	TGCAGTGCTGGTACAGGGACCGGCGGCTACACCTTC
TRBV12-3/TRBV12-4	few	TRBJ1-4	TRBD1	CASSSPGQGREKLFF	TGTGCCAGCAGTTCCCCGGGACAGGGGCGAGAAAAACTGTTTTTT
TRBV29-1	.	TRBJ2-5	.	CSGGGARETQYF	TGCAGCGGGGGGGGGGCCAGGGAGACCCAGTACTTC
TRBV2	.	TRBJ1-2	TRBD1	CASRDRVDTF	TGTGCCAGTCGGGACAGGGTCGACACCTTC
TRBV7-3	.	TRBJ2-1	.	CASSSPSVDEQFF	TGCGCCAGCAGTTCACCCTCAGTGGATGAGCAGTTCTTC
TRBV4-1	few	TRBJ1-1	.	CASSELREFTEAFF	TGCGCCAGCAGTGAGTTGAGGGAATTCACTGAAGCTTTCTTT
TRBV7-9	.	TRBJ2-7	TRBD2	CASSPWTSAGSYEQYF	TGTGCCAGCAGTCCCTGGACTAGCGCAGGCTCCTACGAGCAGTACTTC
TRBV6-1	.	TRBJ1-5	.	CASGLTAQDQPQHF	TGTGCCAGCGGCCTAACAGCCCAAGATCAGCCCCAGCATTTT
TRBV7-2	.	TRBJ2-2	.	CASSLVPGTGELFF	TGTGCCAGCAGCTTAGTCCCAGGAACCGGGGAGCTGTTTTTT
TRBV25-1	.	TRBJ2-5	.	CASSRRSGRTQYF	TGTGCCAGCAGCCGACGAAGCGGCCGGACCCAGTACTTC
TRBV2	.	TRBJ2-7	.	CASSYSPAYEQYF	TGTGCCAGCAGTTACTCCCCGGCCTACGAGCAGTACTTC
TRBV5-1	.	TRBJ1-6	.	CASSLGTSRWGPPLHF	TGCGCCAGCAGCTTGGGGACCAGTCGATGGGGGCCACCCCTCCACTTT
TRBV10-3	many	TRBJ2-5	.	CASTEGLLGGETQYF	TGTGCCAGCACCGAGGGACTCCTGGGTGGGGAGACCCAGTACTTC
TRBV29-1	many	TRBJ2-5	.	CSVEVPGKETQYF	TGCAGCGTTGAAGTCCCAGGGAAAGAGACCCAGTACTTC
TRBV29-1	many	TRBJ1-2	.	CSVGGGSGYTF	TGCAGCGTTGGGGGAGGGAGTGGCTACACCTTC
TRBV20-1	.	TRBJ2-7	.	CSAIQGRSAEQYF	TGCAGTGCCATACAGGGGAGGTCGGCCGAGCAGTACTTC
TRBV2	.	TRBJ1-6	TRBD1	CASKGTGGSPLHF	TGTGCCAGCAAAGGGACAGGGGGTTCACCCCTCCACTTT
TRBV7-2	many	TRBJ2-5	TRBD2	CASSPRGGETQYF	TGTGCCAGCAGCCCCCGGGGGGGAGAGACCCAGTACTTC
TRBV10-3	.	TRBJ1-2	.	CASSPPLDRPQGYGYTF	TGTGCCAGCTCACCGCCCTTAGACAGGCCTCAGGGCTACGGCTACACCTTC
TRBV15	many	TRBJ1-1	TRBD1	CATGRDRGHTEAFF	TGTGCCACAGGCAGGGACAGGGGGCACACTGAAGCTTTCTTT
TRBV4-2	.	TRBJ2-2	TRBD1	CASSPGTGGF	TGTGCCAGCAGCCCGGGGACAGGTGGTTTT
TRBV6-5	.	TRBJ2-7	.	CASGYRDYEQYF	TGTGCCAGCGGATACAGGGACTACGAGCAGTACTTC
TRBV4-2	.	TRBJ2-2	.	CASSQDLRGELFF	TGTGCCAGCAGCCAAGATTTGAGGGGAGAGCTGTTTTTT
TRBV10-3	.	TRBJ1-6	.	CAISEGGLASPLHF	TGTGCCATCAGCGAGGGGGGCCTTGCTTCACCCCTCCACTTT
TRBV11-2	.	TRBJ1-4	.	CASSSLRGVGHEKLFF	TGTGCCAGCAGCTCCCTTCGCGGGGTGGGCCATGAAAAACTGTTTTTT
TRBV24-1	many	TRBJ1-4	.	CATADLAGEKLFF	TGTGCCACCGCGGACCTTGCCGGTGAAAAACTGTTTTTT
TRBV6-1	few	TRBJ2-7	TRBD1	CASSRPRGHSYEQYF	TGTGCCAGCAGTCGTCCCAGGGGGCACTCCTACGAGCAGTACTTC
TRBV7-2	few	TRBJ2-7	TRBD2	CASSILAGGNEQYF	TGTGCCAGCAGCATACTAGCGGGAGGCAACGAGCAGTACTTC
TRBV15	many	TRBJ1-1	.	CATSRAQGIAFF	TGTGCCACCAGCAGGGCCCAGGGGATTGCTTTCTTT
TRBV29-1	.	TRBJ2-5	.	CSVGGAGETQYF	TGCAGCGTGGGGGGGGCAGGGGAGACCCAGTACTTC